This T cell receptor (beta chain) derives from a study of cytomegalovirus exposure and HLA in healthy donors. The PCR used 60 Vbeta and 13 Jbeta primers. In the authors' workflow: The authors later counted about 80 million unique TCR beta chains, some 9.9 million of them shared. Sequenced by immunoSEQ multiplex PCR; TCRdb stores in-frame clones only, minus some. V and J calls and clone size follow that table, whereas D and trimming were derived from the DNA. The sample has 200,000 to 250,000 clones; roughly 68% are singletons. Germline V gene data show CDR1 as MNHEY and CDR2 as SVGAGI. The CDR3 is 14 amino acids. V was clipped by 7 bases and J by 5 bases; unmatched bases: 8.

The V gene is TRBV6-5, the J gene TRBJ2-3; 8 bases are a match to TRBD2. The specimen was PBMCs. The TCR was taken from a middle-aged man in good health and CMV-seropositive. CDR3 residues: CASKVSGAGDTQYF. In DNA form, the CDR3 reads TGTGCCAGCAAAGTTAGCGGGGCTGGAGATACGCAGTATTTT.